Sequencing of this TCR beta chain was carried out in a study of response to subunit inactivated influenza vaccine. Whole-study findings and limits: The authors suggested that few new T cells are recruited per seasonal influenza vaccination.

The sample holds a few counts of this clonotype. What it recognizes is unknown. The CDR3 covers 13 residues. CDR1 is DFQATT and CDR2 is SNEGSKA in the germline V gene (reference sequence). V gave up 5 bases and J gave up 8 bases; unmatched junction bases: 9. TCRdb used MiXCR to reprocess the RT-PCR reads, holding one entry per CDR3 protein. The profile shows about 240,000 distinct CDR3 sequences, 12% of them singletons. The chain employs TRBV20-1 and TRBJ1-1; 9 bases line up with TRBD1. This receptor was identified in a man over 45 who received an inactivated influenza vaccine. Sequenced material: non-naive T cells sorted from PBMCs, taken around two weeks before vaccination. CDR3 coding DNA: TGCAGTGCTGGACAGGGGATAAGAAAGGAAGCTTTCTTT. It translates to CSAGQGIRKEAFF.